This T cell receptor beta chain was identified in a study of T cell responses to AZD1222 COVID-19 vaccine. Study-wide results and caveats: Most donors were white British, females outnumbered males, and clonal diversity was possibly underestimated. Seropositive at baseline were only 5 or 6 AZD1222 recipients.

As regards this clone: The antigen is undetermined.

Repertoires were generated with immunoSEQ multiplex PCR, while TCRdb's copy carries only in-frame clones and drops some. The data hold 120,000 to 150,000 clones, with 82% observed a single time. CDR3 length: 13 amino acids. The ends were cut back, 2 bases at V and 0 bases at J, with 7 bases in the middle. Germline loops: CDR1 SQVTM, CDR2 ANQGSEA. The chain employs TRBV29-1 and TRBJ1-1; D is uncertain. The material sequenced was peripheral blood, taken on day 0 of MenACWY control vaccination. This clonotype originated in an adult in good health. In nucleotides, the CDR3 is TGCAGCGTTGAAAAGGGTTTGAACACTGAAGCTTTCTTT. Its protein product is CSVEKGLNTEAFF.